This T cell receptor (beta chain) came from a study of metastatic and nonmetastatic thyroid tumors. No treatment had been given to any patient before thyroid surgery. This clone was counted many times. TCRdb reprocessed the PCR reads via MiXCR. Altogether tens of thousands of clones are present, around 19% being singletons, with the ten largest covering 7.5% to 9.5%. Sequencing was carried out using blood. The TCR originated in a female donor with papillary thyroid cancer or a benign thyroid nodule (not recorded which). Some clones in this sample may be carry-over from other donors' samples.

This CDR3 reads CASSLFWGSNEKLFF. CDR3 DNA sequence: TGCGCCAGCAGCTTGTTTTGGGGGTCTAATGAAAAACTGTTTTTT. This chain uses TRBV5-1 with TRBJ1-4, with D perhaps TRBD1 (5 bases). This CDR3 contains 15 residues. V dropped 1 base and J dropped 3 bases, with 10 bases sitting between them. The germline V gene has CDR1 SGHRS and CDR2 YFSETQ.